The TCR beta chain under discussion was sequenced for a study of cytomegalovirus exposure and HLA in healthy donors. The germline CDR1 and CDR2 sequences are SEHNR and FQNEAQ (reference sequence). The CDR3 has 16 residues. J lost 6 bases, V lost 5 bases, and 6 bases had no gene match. With 60 Vbeta and 13 Jbeta primers, the PCR was carried out. Only in-frame clones appear in the TCRdb table, and some are missing; sequencing was by immunoSEQ multiplex PCR. The sample carries approximately 200,000 clones, about 83% recorded once. This clone was seen a single time. The TCR was taken from a man between 35 and 55 years old in good health and CMV-seronegative. The V gene is TRBV7-9, the J gene TRBJ2-1; the match to TRBD2 covers 14 bases. The sequencing input was PBMCs. The CDR3 coding sequence is TGTGCCAGCAGCCAAGGGACTAGCGGGGGCCTCAATGAGCAGTTCTTC. Translated, it gives CASSQGTSGGLNEQFF.